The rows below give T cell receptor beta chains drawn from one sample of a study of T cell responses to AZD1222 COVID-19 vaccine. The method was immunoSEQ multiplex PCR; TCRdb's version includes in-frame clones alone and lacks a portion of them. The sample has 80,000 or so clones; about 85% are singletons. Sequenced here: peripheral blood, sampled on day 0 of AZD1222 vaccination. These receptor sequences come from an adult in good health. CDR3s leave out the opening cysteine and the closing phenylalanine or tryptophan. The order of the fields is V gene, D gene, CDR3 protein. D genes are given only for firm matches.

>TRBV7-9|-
ASSLSGSYEQY
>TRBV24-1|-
ATSVGQNTEAF
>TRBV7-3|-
ASSPGDEQF
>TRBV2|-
ASNRDKPEQY
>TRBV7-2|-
ASRQTGGAYNEQF
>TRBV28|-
ASSFAGRPQETQY
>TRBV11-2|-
ASSPNRWGTEAF
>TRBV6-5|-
ASSYLGGGPYNEQF
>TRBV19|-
ASSIDEGRANTGELF
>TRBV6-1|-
ASSELTGSYGYT
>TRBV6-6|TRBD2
ASSFREGRSHEQF
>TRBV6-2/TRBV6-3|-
ASSPNRFVLELF
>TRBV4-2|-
ASSPNSGYGYT
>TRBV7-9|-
ASSVAGNNEQF
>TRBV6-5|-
ASSYSYPYSNQPQH
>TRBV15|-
ATNSGHSGNTIY
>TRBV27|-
ASSPSQGAGGYT
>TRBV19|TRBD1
ASSRGTVSYGYT
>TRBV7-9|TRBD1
ASSFWDRGYT
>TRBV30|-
AWSVIYAAMNTEAF
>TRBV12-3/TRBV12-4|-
ASSYGQFYEQY
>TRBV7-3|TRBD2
ASRAGVTGELF
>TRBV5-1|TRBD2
ASSLPGLLNNEQF
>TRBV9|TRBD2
ASSGLARNEQF
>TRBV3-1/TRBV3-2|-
ASSQRGYYNEQF
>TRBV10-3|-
AISGTPPYEQY
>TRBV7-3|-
ASSSRGEVSSTEAF
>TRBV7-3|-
ASSFGTNNNEQF
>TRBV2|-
ASREVYNEQF
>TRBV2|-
ASSPRPTGNTEAF
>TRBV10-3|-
AISEFGGSNQPQH
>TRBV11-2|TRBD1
ASSLGGQGGEKLF
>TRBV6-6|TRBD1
ASSNRGEQRSPLH
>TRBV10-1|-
ASMLGGTEAF
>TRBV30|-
AWTPGTDTQY
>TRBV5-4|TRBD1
ASSWPGQGETGELF
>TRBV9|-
ASTTAGETGNTIY